This T cell receptor (beta chain) was sequenced during a study of early stage breast cancer tumors. TCRdb keeps only in-frame clones here, not all; method: immunoSEQ multiplex PCR. The sample lists 25,000 to 35,000 clones, approximately 80% occurring once. Regarding this clone: Antigen: not known.

The CDR3 loop spans 14 amino acids. Germline V gene sequence: CDR1 SGHTA, CDR2 FQGTGA. The ends lost 5 bases at V and 4 bases at J; junction bases unmatched: 6. Study-wide results and caveats: Compared with adjacent normal breast tissue, tumors showed roughly 2.5-fold greater T cell density and higher clonality.

This TCR came from a person aged 55 to 69 with breast cancer. V gene TRBV7-3 combines with J gene TRBJ2-5, with TRBD1 matching 8 bases. Material for sequencing was blood. The CDR3 sequence: CASSATGGGETQYF. CDR3 nucleotide sequence: TGTGCCAGCAGCGCAACAGGGGGAGGAGAGACCCAGTACTTC.